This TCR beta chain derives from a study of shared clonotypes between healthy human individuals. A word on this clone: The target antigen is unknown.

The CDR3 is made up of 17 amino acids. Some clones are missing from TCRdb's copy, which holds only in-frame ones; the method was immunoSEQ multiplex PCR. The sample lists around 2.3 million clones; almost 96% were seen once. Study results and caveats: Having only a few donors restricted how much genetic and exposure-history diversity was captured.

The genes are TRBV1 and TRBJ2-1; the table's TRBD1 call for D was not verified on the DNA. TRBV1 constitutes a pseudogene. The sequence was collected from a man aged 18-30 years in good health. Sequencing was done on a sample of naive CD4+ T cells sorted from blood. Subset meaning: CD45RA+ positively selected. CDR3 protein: CTSSPGTGGSSYNEQFF. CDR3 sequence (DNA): TGCACCAGCAGCCCCGGGACAGGGGGTAGTTCCTACAATGAGCAGTTCTTC.